Below, one TCR beta chain is given with its context. Its specificity is unknown. This sample was included in a study of cytomegalovirus exposure and HLA in healthy donors. The V end lost 4 bases, the J end lost 3 bases, and 15 bases lay between the germline ends. Germline lookup yields CDR1 MGHRA and CDR2 YSYEKL. The CDR3 runs to 15 residues. PCR involved 60 Vbeta and 13 Jbeta primers. Assay used: immunoSEQ multiplex PCR; TCRdb lists only in-frame clones, some missing. The sample has some 200,000 clones, roughly 80% seen once. Study-level points and caveats: TCR beta V segments were, for the most part, productive about 87% or about 30% of the time in an earlier analysis. The availability of immune exposure information extended only to CMV serostatus. The number of N-insertions in an Asian-associated ancestry cluster was reportedly below the roughly 620-donor mean in a later analysis.

The receptor's source is a man aged 40-49 years in good health and CMV-seropositive. The rearrangement joins TRBV4-1 to TRBJ2-5; TRBD1 is a possible D gene (6 bases). Material: PBMCs. CDR3 amino acids: CASSPYENREETQYF. CDR3 coding DNA: TGCGCCAGCAGCCCATATGAAAACAGGGAAGAGACCCAGTACTTC.